Following are 9 T cell receptor beta chains from one sample sequenced in a study of cytomegalovirus exposure and HLA in healthy donors. Vbeta (60) and Jbeta (13) primers were used in the PCR. This table comes from immunoSEQ multiplex PCR, and its TCRdb copy is limited to in-frame clones, with some not included. Of some 70,000 clones listed, approximately 75% are singletons. Sequencing was carried out using PBMCs. Receptors originate from a human donor in good health.

This clone was observed once. The chain employs TRBV6-5 and TRBJ1-2; no firm D call. CDR1 and CDR2 from the germline V gene are MNHEY and SVGAGI. This CDR3 is built from 14 residues. V lost 4 bases, J lost 5 bases, and 14 bases lay in between. The CDR3 region is CASSSQQRGYGYTF. CDR3 DNA: TGTGCCAGCAGTTCCCAGCAGCGAGGGTATGGCTACACCTTC.

The gene calls are TRBV4-3 and TRBJ2-3, with TRBD2 matching 7 bases. This CDR3 spans 17 amino acids. Per the germline V gene, CDR1 is LGHNA and CDR2 is YSLEER. V was pared by 2 bases and J by 1 base, with 9 bases of the junction left unmatched. The CDR3 is CASSQWGGKGRTDTQYF. The DNA for the CDR3 is TGCGCCAGCAGCCAATGGGGGGGGAAAGGGCGCACAGATACGCAGTATTTT.

As concerns this clone: Mismatch with germline at one junction end may stem from a read error. V gene TRBV20-1 combines with J gene TRBJ1-2; possibly TRBD1 for D (6 bases). The CDR3 sequence is 11 residues long. The germline CDR1 and CDR2 sequences are DFQATT and SNEGSKA (reference sequence). The CDR3 nucleotides are TGCAGTGCCTACGAGGGGGAGCCAGGGCCCTTC. It translates to CSAYEGEPGPF.

The chain couples TRBV21-1 to TRBJ2-1; the table's TRBD1 call for D was not verified on the DNA. TRBV21-1 corresponds to a pseudogene. The CDR3 has 15 amino acids. The CDR3 reads CASSKETPHHNEQFF. The CDR3 coding sequence is TGTGCCAGCAGCAAAGAGACACCCCACCACAATGAGCAGTTCTTC.

The chain employs TRBV6-1 and TRBJ2-7, with D perhaps TRBD2 (6 bases). The CDR3 sequence is 14 residues long. From germline, CDR1 is MNHNS and CDR2 SASEGT. V lost 7 bases and J lost 2, with 15 bases in between. CDR3 DNA: TGTGCCAGCACCAAAACGGGGGAAACCTACGAGCAGTACTTC. Residues: CASTKTGETYEQYF.

The V and J genes are TRBV10-1 and TRBJ1-6, with D tentatively TRBD1 (6 bases). The CDR3 length is 14 residues. Germline V gene lookup returns CDR1 WNHNN and CDR2 SYGVQD (reference sequence). Trimming pared 5 bases from V and 7 bases from J, leaving 12 bases between. The CDR3 protein is CASSPPGANSPLHF. The CDR3 DNA reads TGCGCCAGCAGTCCCCCAGGGGCGAATTCACCCCTCCACTTT.

This sequence joins TRBV6-6 and TRBJ2-2; 10 bases are a match to TRBD2. This CDR3 has 16 residues. J gave up 4 bases and V 7 bases, and 9 bases lay outside the gene matches. Germline CDR1 reads MNHNY; CDR2 reads SVGAGI (reference sequence). The CDR3 region has the DNA TGTGCCAGCATGGGAGCGGGGGGGCTAGGCACCGGGGAGCTGTTTTTT. Amino acids: CASMGAGGLGTGELFF.

This clone has more than one count but fewer than ten. The rearrangement uses TRBV6-5 and TRBJ2-1; TRBD1 aligns across 7 bases. This CDR3 has 14 amino acids. V trimming: 4 bases; J trimming: 3 bases; junction bases outside the gene matches: 3. Germline values: CDR1 MNHEY, CDR2 SVGAGI. This chain's CDR3 is CASSLTGNYNEQFF. The CDR3 nucleotides are TGTGCCAGCAGTTTGACAGGGAACTACAATGAGCAGTTCTTC.

The V and J genes are TRBV9 and TRBJ2-5; possibly TRBD2 for D (6 bases). CDR3 length equals 15 residues. V lost 0 bases, J lost 11 bases, and 20 bases lay in between. Germline V lookup: CDR1 SGDLS, CDR2 YYNGEE. In DNA form, the CDR3 reads TGTGCCAGCAGCGTAGTGGCCTCCGGGACGGGGGAGCAGTACTTC. Translating gives CASSVVASGTGEQYF.